The 28 T cell receptor beta chains reported below all come from one sample, sequenced in a study of a mutant IDH1 vaccine in newly diagnosed glioma. This sample's time point: baseline, week 1 (first vaccination visit). The sample's treatment: pre-vaccination baseline after standard-of-care therapy. Sequencing used immunoSEQ multiplex PCR; TCRdb keeps in-frame clones, though not all of them. Counted here are about 66,000 clones, 65% to 90% occurring once; the ten biggest clones make up approximately 2.6%. The sample consisted of PBMCs, taken from a glioma patient treated with radiotherapy, temozolomide or both. These TCRs come from a man in his thirties or forties with glioma.

The genes are TRBV13 and TRBJ1-1, with TRBD1 matching over 7 bases. Losses at the gene ends were 3 bases for V and 1 base for J; bases not matched to a gene: 5. Germline values: CDR1 PRHDT, CDR2 FYEKMQ (reference sequence). This CDR3 has 15 residues. The CDR3, as DNA: TGTGCCAGCAGCTTTCGTACAGGGGCGAACACTGAAGCTTTCTTT. Translation gives CASSFRTGANTEAFF.

CDR3 sequence: CASSTPGQGMAGELFF. CDR3 coding DNA: TGCGCCAGCAGTACGCCGGGACAGGGAATGGCCGGGGAGCTGTTTTTT. The chain has TRBV10-1 and TRBJ2-2; 9 bases match TRBD1. This CDR3 has 16 amino acids. J gave up 6 bases and V 5 bases, and 10 bases lay outside the gene matches. CDR1 is WNHNN, CDR2 SYGVQD, per germline (reference sequence).

The DNA for the CDR3 is TGTGCCAGCAGCGCGTCGGGGCAGCGAACTGAAGCTTTCTTT. The encoded protein is CASSASGQRTEAFF. The V and J genes are TRBV9 and TRBJ1-1, with TRBD1 as a possible D gene (5 bases). This CDR3 contains 14 residues. Germline-derived CDR1 and CDR2 are SGDLS and YYNGEE. Trimming removed 3 bases at V and 5 bases at J, with 14 bases between.

The rearrangement links TRBV19 to TRBJ1-5; 7 bases agree with TRBD1. Germline CDR1 is LNHDA and CDR2 is SQIVND (reference sequence). V shed 6 bases and J 0 bases; nucleotides not matched to a gene: 8. The CDR3 covers 16 residues. CDR3 region: CASSGDRTYSNQPQHF. The CDR3 DNA is TGTGCCAGTAGCGGGGACAGAACCTATAGCAATCAGCCCCAGCATTTT.

The chain joins TRBV7-8 to TRBJ2-5, with D unclear. Per the germline V gene, CDR1 is SGHVS and CDR2 is FQNEAQ. Trimming cost V 5 bases and J 2 bases, with 9 bases left between them. This CDR3 has 13 amino acids. CDR3 sequence (DNA): TGTGCCAGCAGCCTTCTGCGGCAAGAGACCCAGTACTTC. It specifies CASSLLRQETQYF.

The rearrangement uses TRBV7-6 and TRBJ1-2; the D gene is possibly TRBD1 (6 bases). Trimming removed 5 bases from V and 7 bases from J, with 17 bases in between. Per germline, CDR1 SGHVS and CDR2 FNYEAQ. The CDR3 loop spans 14 amino acids. The chain's CDR3 is CASSRYTGQAGYTF. CDR3 nucleotide sequence: TGTGCCAGCAGCCGATATACAGGGCAGGCTGGCTACACCTTC.

V is TRBV6-5 and J is TRBJ2-3, with 8 positions matching TRBD1. There are 14 residues in the CDR3. CDR1 is MNHEY and CDR2 is SVGAGI in the germline V gene. V lost 10 bases and J lost 6; bases outside the gene matches: 12. CDR3 sequence (DNA): TGTGCCATTGCCAGGACAGGGTTTTTGGATACGCAGTATTTT. This sequence encodes CAIARTGFLDTQYF.

This chain joins TRBV10-3 and TRBJ2-7; perhaps TRBD1 as D (6 bases). V lost 6 bases and J 5 bases, leaving 14 bases between the germline ends. The CDR3 spans 13 residues. Germline V gene data show CDR1 as ENHRY and CDR2 as SYGVKD. CDR3 DNA: TGTGCCATCAGCGTGAACAGGGATAACGAGCAGTACTTC. Translation: CAISVNRDNEQYF.

This chain uses TRBV5-1 with TRBJ1-5; the D gene is possibly TRBD1 (5 bases). The V end lost 4 bases, the J end lost 6 bases, and 11 bases lay between the germline ends. Germline CDR1 SGHRS, CDR2 YFSETQ. This CDR3 comprises 13 residues. The CDR3 region has the DNA TGCGCCAGCAGCGTGGTGGGGGGTCAGCCCCAGCATTTT. The encoded protein is CASSVVGGQPQHF.

The V and J genes are TRBV6-6 and TRBJ1-2; D is undetermined. Trimming stripped 9 bases from V and 6 bases from J, with 23 bases between. Germline-derived CDR1 and CDR2 are MNHNY and SVGAGI (reference sequence). CDR3 length: 15 amino acids. The DNA for the CDR3 is TGTGCCAGTACTTACGTCGGAGTATCAGGCCATGGCTACACCTTC. Translated: CASTYVGVSGHGYTF.

The chain recombines TRBV18 with TRBJ1-3; D might be TRBD1 (6 bases). The germline V gene encodes CDR1 KGHSH and CDR2 LQKENI. The CDR3 totals 16 residues. V dropped 0 bases and J dropped 0 bases, with 9 bases sitting between them. The CDR3 DNA follows: TGTGCCAGCTCACCACCGGACAGATACTCTGGAAACACCATATATTTT. This gives the protein CASSPPDRYSGNTIYF. Variable domain in full (rest from reference TRBV18 and TRBJ1-3): NAGVMQNPRHLVRRRGQEARLRCSPMKGHSHVYWYRQLPEEGLKFMVYLQKENIIDESGMPKERFSAEFPKEGPSILRIQQVVRGDSAAYFCASSPPDRYSGNTIYFGEGSWLTVV.

The rearrangement joins TRBV15 to TRBJ2-7, with D perhaps matching TRBD1 or TRBD2 (5 bases each). V was trimmed by 0 bases and J by 4 bases, leaving 13 bases between them. The CDR3 totals 15 residues. Germline lookup yields CDR1 LNHNV and CDR2 YYDKDF (reference sequence). The CDR3 sequence: CATSRDQGGPYEQYF. CDR3 DNA: TGTGCCACCAGCAGAGATCAGGGCGGGCCTTACGAGCAGTACTTC.

Only one count was recorded for this clone. The rearrangement uses TRBV6-6 and TRBJ1-6, with 7 bases matching TRBD1. The CDR3 covers 13 residues. With V trimmed by 5 bases and J by 7 bases, 2 bases remained unmatched. Germline-derived CDR1 and CDR2 are MNHNY and SVGAGI (reference sequence). The DNA of the CDR3 is TGTGCCAGCAGTCGACAGGGAAATTCACCCCTCCACTTT. Its translation: CASSRQGNSPLHF.

The J gene is TRBJ2-7, the V gene TRBV18, with a possible D match to TRBD1 (6 bases). Germline lookup yields CDR1 KGHSH and CDR2 LQKENI. The CDR3 spans 16 residues. Trimming removed 5 bases at V and 0 bases at J, with 17 bases between. CDR3 region: CASSNLGAESSYEQYF. The DNA for the CDR3 is TGTGCCAGCTCAAACTTGGGGGCGGAGAGCTCCTACGAGCAGTACTTC.

The rearrangement links TRBV19 to TRBJ2-3, with D maybe TRBD1 (6 bases). Germline V gives CDR1 LNHDA, CDR2 SQIVND (reference sequence). The CDR3 is 18 residues long. V lost 3 bases to trimming and J lost 0 bases, with 19 bases between them. CDR3 region: CASSIPTDRQASTDTQYF. DNA of the CDR3: TGTGCCAGTAGTATCCCCACCGATAGACAGGCCAGCACAGATACGCAGTATTTT.

In its sample, this clone was seen a few times. The chain links TRBV5-1 to TRBJ1-5; D may be TRBD1 (5 bases). This CDR3 comprises 14 residues. V lost 4 bases and J 7 bases, leaving 15 bases between the germline ends. Germline-derived CDR1 and CDR2 are SGHRS and YFSETQ. The CDR3 DNA reads TGCGCCAGCAGCCCCGGACATACGAGGCAGCCCCAGCATTTT. Translated: CASSPGHTRQPQHF.

The chain links TRBV10-3 to TRBJ2-7, with 8 nucleotides matching TRBD1. The CDR3 has 17 residues. The J segment lost 2 bases and the V segment lost 0 bases, leaving 9 bases of the junction unmatched. Germline assignment: CDR1 ENHRY and CDR2 SYGVKD. Here the CDR3 DNA reads TGTGCCATCAGTGAGTCAGCTTTACAGGGGGGCACCTACGAGCAGTACTTC. Translating gives CAISESALQGGTYEQYF.

This clone came up a few times. This chain connects TRBV30 to TRBJ1-4, with D possibly TRBD1 on 5 matching bases. The CDR3 length is 15 residues. Between the trimmed V and J ends, which lost 3 bases and 5 bases, there was a span of 16 bases. Germline V gene data show CDR1 as GTSNPN and CDR2 as SVGIG (reference sequence). The DNA for the CDR3 is TGTGCCTGGAGCACAACGGGGGGAAACAATGAAAAACTGTTTTTT. This translates into CAWSTTGGNNEKLFF.

This clone was detected only once. V usage is TRBV13 and J usage is TRBJ1-1; a possible D gene is TRBD1 (5 bases). V lost 2 bases and J 4 bases, leaving 11 bases between the germline ends. The CDR3 is 14 residues long. Germline-derived CDR1 and CDR2 are PRHDT and FYEKMQ (reference sequence). Here the CDR3 DNA reads TGTGCCAGCAGCTTACGGGACGGGATCACTGAAGCTTTCTTT. It translates to CASSLRDGITEAFF.

The V call is TRBV5-6, the J call TRBJ2-5; D gene unclear. There are 13 residues in the CDR3. Per germline, CDR1 SGHDT and CDR2 YYEEEE. Deletions cut 0 bases from V and 5 bases from J, with 8 bases between. The CDR3 bases are TGTGCCAGCAGCTTGGCCCGGTCGGAGACCCAGTACTTC. Its translation: CASSLARSETQYF.

This clone was detected only a few times. The chain combines TRBV7-9 with TRBJ1-1; TRBD1 might be the D (5 bases). The V and J ends lost 5 bases and 7 bases respectively, with 14 bases between them. From germline, CDR1 is SEHNR and CDR2 FQNEAQ (reference sequence). The CDR3 is 13 amino acids. The CDR3: CASSVGLGVEAFF. The CDR3 DNA reads TGTGCCAGCAGCGTTGGCCTAGGGGTTGAAGCTTTCTTT.

CDR3 sequence (DNA): TGTGCCAGCAGCTTGGCGGGGACCAATGAGCAGTTCTTC. Protein: CASSLAGTNEQFF. The V gene is TRBV5-5, the J gene TRBJ2-1; the D call may be TRBD1 or TRBD2 (5 bases each). V shed 0 bases and J shed 6 bases, with 7 bases lying between them. The V gene's germline CDR1 is SGHKS and CDR2 YYEKEE (reference sequence). This CDR3 is 13 amino acids long.

The chain links TRBV20-1 to TRBJ2-3, with D unresolved. Germline CDR1 reads DFQATT; CDR2 reads SNEGSKA (reference sequence). The CDR3 totals 11 residues. Trimming left V 3 bases short and J 4 bases short, with 5 bases between. The CDR3 nucleotides read TGCAGTGCTAGCGGGCCAGATACGCAGTATTTT. Translating gives CSASGPDTQYF.

V and J are TRBV5-5 and TRBJ2-5; 7 bases match TRBD2. The J call may be incorrect, as the DNA end agrees better with TRBJ2-7. Germline CDR1 and CDR2: SGHKS and YYEKEE (reference sequence). The CDR3 totals 14 residues. The chain's CDR3 is CASSSYSGGGEQYF. In nucleotides, the CDR3 is TGTGCCAGCAGCTCGTACTCGGGGGGTGGCGAGCAGTACTTC.

The chain is built from TRBV19 and TRBJ2-2; TRBD1 matches 8 bases. The CDR3 totals 12 residues. In germline, CDR1 is LNHDA, CDR2 SQIVND (reference sequence). Trimming cost V 5 bases and J 11 bases; bases outside gene matches: 4. CDR3 DNA: TGTGCCAGTAGTGAGGGACAGGTCGAGCTGTTTTTT. Translation gives CASSEGQVELFF.

The chain joins TRBV5-1 to TRBJ1-1; no clear D gene. The CDR3 sequence is 15 residues long. The V end was cut by 0 bases, the J end by 4 bases, with 13 bases between. Germline loops: CDR1 SGHRS, CDR2 YFSETQ. This chain's CDR3 is CASSLADRSGTEAFF. The CDR3 nucleotides read TGCGCCAGCAGCTTGGCGGACCGCTCCGGCACTGAAGCTTTCTTT.

CDR3 DNA sequence: TGTGCCAGCTCACCACGAGGGCTAGCGGAAGAGACCCAGTACTTC. This sequence encodes CASSPRGLAEETQYF. The J gene is TRBJ2-5, the V gene TRBV18, with TRBD2 matching over 7 bases. The germline V gene has CDR1 KGHSH and CDR2 LQKENI. CDR3 length: 15 amino acids. Trimming cost V 1 base and J 3 bases; bases outside gene matches: 5.

The rearrangement joins TRBV7-2 to TRBJ1-5; D is possibly TRBD1 (5 bases). The CDR3 is 14 residues long. The germline V and J ends were trimmed by 6 bases and 4 bases, with 13 bases remaining between them. Germline values: CDR1 SGHTA, CDR2 FQGNSA. CDR3 coding DNA: TGTGCCAGCAGAACCCGGAGGGGTAATCAGCCCCAGCATTTT. It translates to CASRTRRGNQPQHF.